This T cell receptor (beta chain) was captured by sequencing in a study of blood T cell repertoires in COVID-19. Study overall: Researchers got acute and convalescent COVID-19 samples from the United States, Italy and Spain. PBMCs, B-cell-depleted T cells, or T cells were the source of the cDNA or gDNA that made up the material.

Repertoires were generated with immunoSEQ multiplex PCR, while TCRdb's copy carries only in-frame clones and drops some. Of fewer than 250,000 clones listed, roughly three quarters were seen once; the top ten hold around 16%. Donors were grouped by their self-reported clinical history. CDR1 and CDR2 (germline): SGHDN, FVKESK. V dropped 6 bases and J dropped 7 bases, with 16 bases sitting between them. The CDR3 spans 15 residues. The chain is built from TRBV14 and TRBJ1-6, with unresolved D. Sequences were obtained from PBMCs or T cells enriched from blood (not recorded which). The TCR sequence derives from a woman in her forties or fifties with acute COVID-19. DNA of the CDR3: TGTGCCAGCAGGGCAGCGGGAGGTTTGAATTCACCCCTCCACTTT. As protein: CASRAAGGLNSPLHF.